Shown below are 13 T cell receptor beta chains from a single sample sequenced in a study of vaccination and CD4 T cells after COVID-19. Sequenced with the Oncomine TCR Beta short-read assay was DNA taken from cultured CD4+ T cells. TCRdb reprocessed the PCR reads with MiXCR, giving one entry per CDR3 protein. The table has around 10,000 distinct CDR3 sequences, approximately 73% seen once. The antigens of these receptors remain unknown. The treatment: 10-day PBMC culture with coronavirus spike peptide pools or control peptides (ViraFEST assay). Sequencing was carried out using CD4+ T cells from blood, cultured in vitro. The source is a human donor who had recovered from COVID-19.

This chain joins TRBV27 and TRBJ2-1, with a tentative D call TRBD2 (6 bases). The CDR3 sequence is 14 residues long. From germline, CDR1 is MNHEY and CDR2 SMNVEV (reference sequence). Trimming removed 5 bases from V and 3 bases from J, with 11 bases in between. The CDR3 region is CASSPRENYNEQFF. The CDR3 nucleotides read TGTGCCAGCAGTCCCCGGGAGAACTACAATGAGCAGTTCTTC.

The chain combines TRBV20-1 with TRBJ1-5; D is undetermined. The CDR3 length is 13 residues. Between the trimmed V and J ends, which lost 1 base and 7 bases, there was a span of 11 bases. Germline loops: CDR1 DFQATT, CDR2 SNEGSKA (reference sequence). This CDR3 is CSARVGMWQPQHF. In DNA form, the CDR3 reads TGCAGTGCTAGAGTCGGGATGTGGCAGCCCCAGCATTTT.

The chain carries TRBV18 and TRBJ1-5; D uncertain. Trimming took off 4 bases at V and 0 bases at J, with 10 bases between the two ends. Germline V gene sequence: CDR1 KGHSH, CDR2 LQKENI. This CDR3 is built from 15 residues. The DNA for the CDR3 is TGTGCCAGCTCACGGGAGGGCTATAGCAATCAGCCCCAGCATTTT. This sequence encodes CASSREGYSNQPQHF.

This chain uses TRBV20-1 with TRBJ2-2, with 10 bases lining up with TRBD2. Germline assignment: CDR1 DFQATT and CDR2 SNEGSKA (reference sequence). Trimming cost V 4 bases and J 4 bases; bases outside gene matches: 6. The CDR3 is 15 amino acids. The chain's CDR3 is CSATLAGEVTGELFF. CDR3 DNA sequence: TGCAGTGCTACCCTAGCGGGAGAGGTCACCGGGGAGCTGTTTTTT.

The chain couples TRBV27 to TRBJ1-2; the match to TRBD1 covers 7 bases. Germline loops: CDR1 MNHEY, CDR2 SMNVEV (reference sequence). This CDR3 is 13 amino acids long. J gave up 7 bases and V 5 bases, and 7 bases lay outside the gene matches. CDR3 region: CASSLDRLTGYTF. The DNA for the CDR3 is TGTGCCAGCAGTCTGGACAGGCTCACTGGCTACACCTTC.

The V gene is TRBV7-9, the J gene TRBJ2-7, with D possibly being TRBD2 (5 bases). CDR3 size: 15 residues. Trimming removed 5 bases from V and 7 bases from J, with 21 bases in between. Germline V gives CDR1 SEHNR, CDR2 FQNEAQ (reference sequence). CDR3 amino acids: CASSHNRDFTGEQYF. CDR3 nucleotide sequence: TGTGCCAGCAGCCACAACCGGGATTTCACGGGGGAGCAGTACTTC.

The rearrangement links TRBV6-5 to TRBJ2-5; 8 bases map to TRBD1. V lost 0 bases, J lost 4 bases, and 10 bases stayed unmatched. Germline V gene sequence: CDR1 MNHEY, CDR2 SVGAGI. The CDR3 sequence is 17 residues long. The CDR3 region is CASSYSRGTGGGETQYF. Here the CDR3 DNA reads TGTGCCAGCAGTTACTCGAGGGGGACAGGAGGGGGAGAGACCCAGTACTTC.

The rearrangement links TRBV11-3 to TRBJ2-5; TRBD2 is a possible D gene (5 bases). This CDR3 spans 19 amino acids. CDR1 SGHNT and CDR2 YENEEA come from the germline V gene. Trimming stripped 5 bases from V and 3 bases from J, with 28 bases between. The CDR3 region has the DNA TGTGCCAGCAGCCACGGCAGGTGGGGTGTTAAGCGGCCAAAAGAGACCCAGTACTTC. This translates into CASSHGRWGVKRPKETQYF. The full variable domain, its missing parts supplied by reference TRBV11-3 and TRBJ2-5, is EAGVVQSPRYKIIEKKQPVAFWCNPISGHNTLYWYLQNLGQGPELLIRYENEEAVDDSQLPKDRFSAERLKGVDSTLKIQPAELGDSAVYLCASSHGRWGVKRPKETQYFGPGTRLLVL.

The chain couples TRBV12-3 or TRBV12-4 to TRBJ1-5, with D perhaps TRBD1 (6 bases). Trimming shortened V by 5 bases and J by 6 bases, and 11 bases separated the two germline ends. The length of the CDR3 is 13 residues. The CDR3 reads CASSQGRGQPQHF. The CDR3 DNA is TGTGCCAGCAGTCAGGGGAGGGGTCAGCCCCAGCATTTT.

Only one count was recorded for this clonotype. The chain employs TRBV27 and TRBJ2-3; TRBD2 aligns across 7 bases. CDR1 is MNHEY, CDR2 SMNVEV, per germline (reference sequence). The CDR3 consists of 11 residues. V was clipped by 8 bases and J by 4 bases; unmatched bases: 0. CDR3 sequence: CASLAADTQYF. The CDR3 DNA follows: TGTGCCAGCCTAGCGGCAGATACGCAGTATTTT.

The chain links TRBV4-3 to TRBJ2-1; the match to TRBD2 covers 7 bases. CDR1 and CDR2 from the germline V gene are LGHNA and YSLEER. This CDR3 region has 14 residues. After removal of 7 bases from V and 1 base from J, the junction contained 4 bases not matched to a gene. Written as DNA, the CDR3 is TGCGCCAGCAACGGGGGGAGGTCCTACAATGAGCAGTTCTTC. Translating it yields CASNGGRSYNEQFF.

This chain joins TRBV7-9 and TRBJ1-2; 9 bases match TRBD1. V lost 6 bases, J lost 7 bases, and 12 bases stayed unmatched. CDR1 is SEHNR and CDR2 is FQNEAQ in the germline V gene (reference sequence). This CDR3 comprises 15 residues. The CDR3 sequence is CASSPGDRVRRGYTF. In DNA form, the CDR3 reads TGTGCCAGCAGTCCCGGGGACAGGGTCCGACGTGGCTACACCTTC. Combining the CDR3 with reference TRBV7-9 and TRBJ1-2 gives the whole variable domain DTGVSQNPRHKITKRGQNVTFRCDPISEHNRLYWYRQTLGQGPEFLTYFQNEAQLEKSRLLSDRFSAERPKGSFSTLEIQRTEQGDSAMYLCASSPGDRVRRGYTFGSGTRLTVV.

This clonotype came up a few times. CDR3 DNA: TGTGCCAGTACCGTGACAGGGGTGGGGATTGAGACCCAGTACTTC. As protein: CASTVTGVGIETQYF. The rearrangement joins TRBV19 to TRBJ2-5; 8 bases map to TRBD1. CDR1 is LNHDA, CDR2 SQIVND, per germline (reference sequence). Unmatched junction bases numbered 12, after V lost 7 bases and J lost 5 bases. The CDR3 has 15 residues. The whole variable domain, filled in from reference TRBV19 and TRBJ2-5, reads DGGITQSPKYLFRKEGQNVTLSCEQNLNHDAMYWYRQDPGQGLRLIYYSQIVNDFQKGDIAEGYSVSREKKESFPLTVTSAQKNPTAFYLCASTVTGVGIETQYFGPGTRLLVL.